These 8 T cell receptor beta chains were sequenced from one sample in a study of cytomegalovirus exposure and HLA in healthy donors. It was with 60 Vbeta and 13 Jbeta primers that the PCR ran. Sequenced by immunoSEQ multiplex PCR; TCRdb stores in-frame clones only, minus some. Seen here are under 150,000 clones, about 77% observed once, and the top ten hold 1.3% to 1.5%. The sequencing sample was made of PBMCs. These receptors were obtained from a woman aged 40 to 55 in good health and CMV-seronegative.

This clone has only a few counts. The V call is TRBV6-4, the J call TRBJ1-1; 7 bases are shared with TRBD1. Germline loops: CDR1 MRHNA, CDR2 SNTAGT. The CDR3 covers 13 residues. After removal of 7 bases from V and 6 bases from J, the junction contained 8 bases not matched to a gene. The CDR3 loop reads CASTKGAFAEAFF. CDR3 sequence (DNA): TGTGCCAGCACCAAGGGGGCTTTTGCTGAAGCTTTCTTT.

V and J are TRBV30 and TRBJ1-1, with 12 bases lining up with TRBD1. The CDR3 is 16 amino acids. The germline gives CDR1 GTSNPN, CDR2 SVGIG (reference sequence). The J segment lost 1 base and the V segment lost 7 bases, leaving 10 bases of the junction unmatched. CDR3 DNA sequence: TGTGCCTCCGAGGGGGACAGGGGGCGAAGGAACACTGAAGCTTTCTTT. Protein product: CASEGDRGRRNTEAFF. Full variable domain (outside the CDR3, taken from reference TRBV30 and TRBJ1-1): SQTIHQWPATLVQPVGSPLSLECTVEGTSNPNLYWYRQAAGRGLQLLFYSVGIGQISSEVPQNLSASRPQDRQFILSSKKLLLSDSGFYLCASEGDRGRRNTEAFFGQGTRLTVV.

The CDR3 protein is CASREGYGSPLHF. CDR3 in DNA: TGTGCCAGCAGGGAGGGGTACGGTTCACCCCTCCACTTT. This rearrangement joins TRBV2 to TRBJ1-6, with a tentative D call TRBD1 (5 bases). This CDR3 region has 13 residues. The germline CDR1 and CDR2 sequences are SNHLY and FYNNEI. V was pared by 6 bases and J by 9 bases, with 12 bases between.

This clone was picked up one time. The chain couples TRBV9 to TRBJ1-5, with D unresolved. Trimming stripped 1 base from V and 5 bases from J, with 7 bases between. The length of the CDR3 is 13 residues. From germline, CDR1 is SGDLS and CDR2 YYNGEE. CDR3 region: CASSVKGDQPQHF. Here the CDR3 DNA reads TGTGCCAGCAGCGTAAAGGGAGATCAGCCCCAGCATTTT.

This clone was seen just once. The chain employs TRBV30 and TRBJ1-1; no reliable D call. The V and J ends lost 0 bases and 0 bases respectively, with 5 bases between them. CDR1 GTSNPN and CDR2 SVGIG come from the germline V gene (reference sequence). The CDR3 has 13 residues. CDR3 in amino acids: CAWSVQLNTEAFF. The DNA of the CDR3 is TGTGCCTGGAGTGTACAGCTGAACACTGAAGCTTTCTTT.

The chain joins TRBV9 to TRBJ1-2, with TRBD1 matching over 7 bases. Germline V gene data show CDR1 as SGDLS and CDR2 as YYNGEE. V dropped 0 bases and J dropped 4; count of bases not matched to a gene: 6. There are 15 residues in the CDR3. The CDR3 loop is CASSVARTGIYGYTF. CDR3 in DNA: TGTGCCAGCAGCGTAGCCCGGACAGGAATCTATGGCTACACCTTC.

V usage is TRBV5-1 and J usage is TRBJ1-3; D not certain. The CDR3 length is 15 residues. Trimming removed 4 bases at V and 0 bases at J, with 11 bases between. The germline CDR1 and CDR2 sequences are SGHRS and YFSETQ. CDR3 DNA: TGCGCCAGCAGCCTAGACCGAAACTCTGGAAACACCATATATTTT. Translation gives CASSLDRNSGNTIYF.

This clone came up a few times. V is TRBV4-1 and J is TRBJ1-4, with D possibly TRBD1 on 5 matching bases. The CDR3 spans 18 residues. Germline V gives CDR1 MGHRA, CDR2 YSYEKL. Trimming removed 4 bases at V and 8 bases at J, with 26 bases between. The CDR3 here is CASSPSLRAGGRGEKLFF. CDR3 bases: TGCGCCAGCAGCCCATCCTTACGGGCCGGGGGGAGGGGAGAAAAACTGTTTTTT.